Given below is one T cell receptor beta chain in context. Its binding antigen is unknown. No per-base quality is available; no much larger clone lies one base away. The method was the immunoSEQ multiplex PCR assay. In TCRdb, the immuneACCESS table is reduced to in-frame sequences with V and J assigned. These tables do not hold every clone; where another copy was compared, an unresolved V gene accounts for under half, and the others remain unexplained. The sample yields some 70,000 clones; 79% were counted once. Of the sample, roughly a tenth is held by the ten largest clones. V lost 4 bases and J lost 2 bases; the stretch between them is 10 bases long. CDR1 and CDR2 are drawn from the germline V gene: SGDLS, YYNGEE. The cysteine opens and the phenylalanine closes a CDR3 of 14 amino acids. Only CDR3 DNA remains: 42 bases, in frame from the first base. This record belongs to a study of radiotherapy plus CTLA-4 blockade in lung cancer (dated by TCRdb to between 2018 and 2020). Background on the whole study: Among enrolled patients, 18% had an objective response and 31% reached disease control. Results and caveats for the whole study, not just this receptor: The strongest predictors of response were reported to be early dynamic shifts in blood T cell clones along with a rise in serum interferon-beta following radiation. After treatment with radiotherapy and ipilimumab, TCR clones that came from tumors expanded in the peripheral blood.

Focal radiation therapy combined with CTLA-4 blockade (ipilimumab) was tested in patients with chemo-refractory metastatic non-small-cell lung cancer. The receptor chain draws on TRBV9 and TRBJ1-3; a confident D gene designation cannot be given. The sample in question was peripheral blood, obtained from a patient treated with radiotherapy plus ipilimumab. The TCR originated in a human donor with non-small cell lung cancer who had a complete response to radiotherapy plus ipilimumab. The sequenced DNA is TGTGCCAGCAGCCACGGACGGACTGGAAACACCATATATTTT. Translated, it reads CASSHGRTGNTIYF.